This T cell receptor (beta chain) was documented in a study of cytomegalovirus exposure and HLA in healthy donors (dated by TCRdb to the late 2010s). Regarding the complete study: An earlier analysis of 587 of the donors reported about 280 Gb of sequence data and 117 million unique TCR beta sequences obtained from roughly 180 million T cells. The later analysis used no new phenotypic data to find candidate immune exposures, relying instead on TCR beta sequences and their occurrence across donors. Among over 350 genotyped donors of the cohort, an average of approximately 230,000 unique TCR beta nucleotide sequences were sequenced per donor, roughly 20% of them non-productive. Approximately 310 gigabases of sequencing data and approximately 93 million unique TCR sequences were included in an early release covering about 700 HLA-typed donors. The genetic ancestry cluster associated with self-reported Caucasian donors included 70% to 85% of the roughly 360 genotyped donors. A later analysis re-examined previously published TCR beta repertoires from roughly 720 donors and added high-resolution HLA genotyping to investigate patterns of TCR occurrence. To predict cytomegalovirus infection status, the study combined high-throughput TCR immunosequencing, statistical association of individual TCRs with disease status, and machine learning. The study profiled the T cell repertoires of about 720 subjects by immunosequencing and related them to cytomegalovirus serostatus. Along with the approximately 650-subject first cohort, a separate validation cohort of around 110 different subjects was used. An earlier analysis of 587 of the donors used high-throughput TCR beta sequencing to judge whether each TCR beta V gene segment behaved as functional or pseudogenic. Alongside the repertoire data, information on donor age, sex, ethnicity and CMV serostatus was compiled. The aim of the study was to test whether cataloging public T cell receptors could identify signatures of past pathogen exposure. Five DR-DQ haplotypes were handled as single units for association and clustering because linkage in the cohort was strong. Every discovery cohort repertoire had been produced on one sequencing platform. Typing coverage varied by locus: roughly 629-640 donors for A, B, C, DRB1 and DQB1; roughly 520 for DQA1; over 600 for DPA1; under 490 for DPB1. A later genetic analysis took genome-wide SNP genotypes for about 65% of the roughly 670 donors and used that subset as a discovery cohort. Both class I and class II loci were covered by HLA typing, at four-digit resolution.

About this clone itself: Its antigen has not been determined. No per-base quality is available; no much larger clone lies one base away.

What the study reported, not specific to this receptor: In a later genetic analysis, a missense DCLRE1C variant was associated with V-gene and J-gene trimming of TCR beta chains, and the association was replicated in an independent cohort. The classifier was reported to diagnose cytomegalovirus status with high specificity and sensitivity in both the original cohort and the validation cohort. Only TCR beta chains were sequenced in this cohort, and the absence of alpha or paired-chain data limited detectable features. A later analysis found that HLA-associated TCR beta chains were more clonally expanded and had lower generation probabilities than equally common non-associated chains. A total of 150 to 200 TCR beta chains were listed by the study as associated with cytomegalovirus. Roughly uniform sequencing depth across donors was assumed in presence/absence analyses, although this assumption may not hold. A further reported finding was that TCR beta sequences accurately predicted the HLA-A and HLA-B alleles for most subjects in the first cohort. Three of the identified cytomegalovirus-associated TCR beta chains were confirmed in vitro to be specific for cytomegalovirus antigens. The earlier analysis of almost 600 of the donors excluded roughly 17 rarely observed V segments, including chromosome 9 orphons, because counts were too low. Some IMGT-functional V segments, including TRBV6-2 and TRBV6-3, could not be told apart with the 87-base-pair reads, so those segments were excluded. The sequencing pipeline was judged likely to have produced a cluster of highly shared sequence variants as a technical artifact. A later genetic analysis reported fewer N-insertions in productive TCRs among donors in an Asian-associated ancestry cluster than the roughly 620-donor mean. Most TCR sequences were seen in very few donors, while some public TCRs were found in many individuals. A later analysis found that TCR association rates varied across HLA loci, with DRB1 alleles showing the most associated TCRs and HLA-C alleles the fewest. HLA typing was unavailable for some donors at each locus, so association tests used only the typed subset. Several of the top co-occurrence clusters appeared to be linked to parvovirus B19, influenza, CMV and Epstein-Barr virus, according to a later analysis. In an earlier analysis of 587 of the donors, most TCR beta V segments appeared in productive rearrangements about 87% or about 30% of the time, broadly matching IMGT annotations. The authors suggested that the approach could potentially be extended to other disease states and immunological phenotypes. When HLA alleles, especially DR and DQ, strongly co-occurred, attributing TCR associations to individual alleles was difficult. A later analysis found that most CMV-associated TCR beta chains appeared HLA-restricted, with HLA associations seemingly driven largely by CMV exposure. The only immune exposure information available for the cohort was CMV serostatus. In a later analysis, some 18,000 TCR beta sequences were associated with specific HLA alleles at a false discovery rate of 0.05. Correlated functional status among segregating V segments might be attributable to linkage disequilibrium, but an unknown experimental factor could not be ruled out.

In total, around 600 healthy bone marrow donors made up the cohort. All cohort members were sampled while nominally healthy, although unrecorded immune exposures were likely present. The donor tested CMV seronegative, placing the donor among the 350 to 400 seronegative members of the cohort. Every donor gave a peripheral blood sample, and the peripheral blood mononuclear cells from that sample were used for TCR beta sequencing. The Qiagen DNeasy Blood Extraction Kit was used to extract genomic DNA from the blood cell samples. Preparation of the library involved the immunoSEQ multiplex PCR assay. For the multiplex PCR, a mixture combining 60 forward primers for TCR Vbeta segments and 13 reverse primers for TCR Jbeta segments was used. The CDR3 region of rearranged TCR beta genes was amplified from genomic DNA by a multiplex PCR assay. The Illumina HiSeq System was used to sequence the amplified TCR beta libraries as 87-base-pair reads. Per the source publication's procedure: A later analysis counted approximately 76 million unique TCR beta chains across the 550 to 800 repertoires, and roughly 9.9 million of these chains were shared by at least two donors. Raw reads were error-corrected and collapsed into unique sequences with a nearest-neighbor algorithm that merged closely related sequences to remove PCR and sequencing errors. Alignment of CDR3 sequences to IMGT reference sequences was used to assign V, D and J gene segments. For a sequence to be retained, a match of at least six nucleotides to both a V gene segment and a J gene segment was required. A rearrangement was called productive if the CDR3 had no stop codons and remained in frame with V and J, and every other rearrangement was called non-productive. CDR3 was defined by IMGT convention, running from the second conserved V-encoded cysteine to the conserved J-encoded phenylalanine. Sequences without an unambiguous match to a single V gene segment were excluded from the earlier analysis of approximately 560 of the donors. In an earlier analysis of a few hundred of the donors, a V segment was called functional when productive rearrangements were above 56.7%, and segregating when the standard deviation between donors exceeded 5%. A statistical classification framework was built for diagnosing cytomegalovirus status from the catalog of TCR beta chain sequences. In a later analysis, TCR nucleotide sequences were compared against IMGT/GENE-DB human TR gene sequences so that V and J genes could be assigned. The TCRdist pipeline was used in a later analysis to assign CDR3 sequences and most-parsimonious VDJ recombination scenarios. In a later analysis, each TCR beta chain was defined by its CDR3 amino acid sequence together with its V-gene family, and reads lacking a unique V-gene family were excluded. In a later analysis, 550 to 650 highly shared, low-generation-probability nucleotide sequences were removed to address suspected cross-contamination and a sequencing artifact. In a later analysis, a clonal expansion index for each public chain was calculated from normalized within-repertoire ranks of inferred template counts. In a later analysis, generation probabilities were computed with a VDJ recombination model fitted to out-of-frame rearrangements, and the resulting probabilities were checked against IGoR. Hypergeometric tests were used in a later analysis to score TCR-TCR, TCR-HLA and TCR-CMV co-occurrence, with a repertoire-size bias correction applied to the TCR pairs. To estimate false discovery rates, a later analysis permuted the HLA or CMV assignments 20 times. In a later analysis, co-occurring TCRs were grouped with DBSCAN, and TCRdist sequence similarity was added when clustering was performed within HLA-allele-positive subsets. Repertoires with fewer than 30,000 or more than 120,000 public chains, plus five repertoires with anomalous nucleotide sharing, were excluded from co-occurrence clustering. In TCRdb, the immuneACCESS table is reduced to in-frame sequences with V and J assigned. These tables do not hold every clone; where another copy was compared, an unresolved V gene accounts for under half, and the others remain unexplained. The DNA gave D and trimming, while V, J and clone size come from that table. In this sample the table shows some 62,000 clones, around 87% of which occur a single time. Roughly 1.5% of the sample is held by the ten biggest clonotypes.

Spanning cysteine to phenylalanine, the CDR3 consists of 17 amino acids. Only the CDR3 DNA stays, 51 bases, in frame from base 1. This TCR was sampled from a man aged 18-30 years in good health and CMV-seronegative. Sequencing was carried out using PBMCs. This chain is built from TRBV21-1 and TRBJ2-3; the tabulated D call, TRBD2, remains unverified against the DNA. TRBV21-1 is an annotated pseudogene. The CDR3 corresponds to CASRLNTSGGDSDTQYF. The bases read TGTGCCAGCAGACTCAATACTAGCGGGGGGGATTCAGATACGCAGTATTTT.